Following are 22 T cell receptor beta chains from one sample sequenced in a study of identical twins. TCRdb processed the 5' RACE reads anew with MiXCR; each CDR3 protein has one entry. Here the sample spans over 500,000 distinct CDR3 sequences, about 20% being singletons. These data were also filed under a second study, of T cells expressing NK-cell markers.

Sequenced input: CD4+ T cells sorted from blood. These receptors all stem from a woman aged 18-29 years in good health.

In its sample, this clonotype was seen many times. The rearrangement joins TRBV6-5 to TRBJ2-7; TRBD1 is a possible D gene (5 bases). This CDR3 is built from 15 residues. CDR1 and CDR2 (germline): MNHEY, SVGAGI. Between the trimmed V and J ends, which lost 0 bases and 3 bases, there was a span of 12 bases. CDR3: CASSYSGVMGYEQYF. CDR3 coding DNA: TGTGCCAGCAGTTACTCAGGGGTTATGGGCTACGAGCAGTACTTC.

This clonotype was observed a few times. The chain links TRBV20-1 to TRBJ2-2; the D is unclear. CDR3 length: 13 residues. CDR1 and CDR2 from the germline V gene are DFQATT and SNEGSKA (reference sequence). The ends were cut back, 3 bases at V and 8 bases at J, with 13 bases in the middle. The CDR3 bases are TGCAGTGCTAGGGGAAGTAGGTTAGGGGAGCTGTTTTTT. This translates into CSARGSRLGELFF.

The chain is built from TRBV12-3 or TRBV12-4 and TRBJ2-3; 9 bases are shared with TRBD1. The CDR3 totals 12 residues. J was trimmed by 6 bases and V by 7 bases; bases with no gene match: 2. CDR3 residues: CASITGGDTQYF. The CDR3 DNA is TGTGCCAGCATCACAGGGGGCGATACGCAGTATTTT.

This clonotype has only one observation. The V call is TRBV20-1, the J call TRBJ2-5; D possibly corresponds to TRBD2 (5 bases). Per germline, CDR1 DFQATT and CDR2 SNEGSKA (reference sequence). The V end was cut by 5 bases, the J end by 3 bases, with 7 bases between. This CDR3 is built from 11 residues. DNA for the CDR3: TGCAGTGCTCATAGCGAAGAGACCCAGTACTTC. Its translation: CSAHSEETQYF.

The V gene is TRBV2, the J gene TRBJ2-5; D gene ambiguous. CDR1 is SNHLY and CDR2 is FYNNEI in the germline V gene. The length of the CDR3 is 15 residues. V was cut by 6 bases and J by 5 bases, with 19 bases left in between. CDR3 loop: CASSTQMGSGETQYF. CDR3 sequence (DNA): TGTGCCAGCAGCACCCAAATGGGGTCCGGGGAGACCCAGTACTTC. The full variable domain, with the rest looked up from reference TRBV2 and TRBJ2-5, is EPEVTQTPSHQVTQMGQEVILRCVPISNHLYFYWYRQILGQKVEFLVSFYNNEISEKSEIFDDQFSVERPDGSNFTLKIRSTKLEDSAMYFCASSTQMGSGETQYFGPGTRLLVL.

This clonotype came up many times. The chain uses TRBV20-1 and TRBJ2-5; D remains unclear. The CDR3 has 11 amino acids. Germline CDR1 and CDR2: DFQATT and SNEGSKA (reference sequence). Trimming removed 4 bases at V and 4 bases at J, with 7 bases between. The CDR3 DNA follows: TGCAGTGCTAACTCCGGAGAGACCCAGTACTTC. Translation: CSANSGETQYF.

This clonotype was counted ten times or more. The DNA for the CDR3 is TGTGCCAGCAGCTTAGGCACCCACACTGAAGCTTTCTTT. It specifies CASSLGTHTEAFF. The rearrangement links TRBV7-2 to TRBJ1-1, with D unresolved. Germline V gene data show CDR1 as SGHTA and CDR2 as FQGNSA. The V and J ends lost 1 base and 3 bases respectively, with 6 bases between them. This CDR3 is built from 13 residues. Based on the CDR3 plus reference TRBV7-2 and TRBJ1-1, the full variable domain is GAGVSQSPSNKVTEKGKDVELRCDPISGHTALYWYRQSLGQGLEFLIYFQGNSAPDKSGLPSDRFSAERTGGSVSTLTIQRTQQEDSAVYLCASSLGTHTEAFFGQGTRLTVV.

The chain joins TRBV10-3 to TRBJ1-5; a weak D match, TRBD1 (5 bases). With 4 bases removed from V and 4 bases from J, the gap between germline ends came to 14 bases. The CDR3 totals 15 residues. Germline assignment: CDR1 ENHRY and CDR2 SYGVKD. CDR3: CAISGGQGMNQPQHF. CDR3 DNA: TGTGCCATCAGTGGTGGTCAGGGTATGAATCAGCCCCAGCATTTT.

This clonotype was counted at least ten times. This chain connects TRBV4-3 to TRBJ2-1; D ambiguous. The length of the CDR3 is 13 residues. The V end lost 4 bases, the J end lost 5 bases, and 9 bases lay between the germline ends. From germline, CDR1 is LGHNA and CDR2 YSLEER. CDR3 in amino acids: CASSPSLNNEQFF. The CDR3 DNA is TGCGCCAGCAGCCCTAGTCTTAACAATGAGCAGTTCTTC.

This clonotype was counted between two and nine times. This chain joins TRBV5-1 and TRBJ2-7; TRBD2 agrees at 9 bases. The CDR3 has 15 amino acids. Germline CDR1 reads SGHRS; CDR2 reads YFSETQ. With 3 bases clipped from V and 1 base from J, the junction kept 5 bases outside the gene matches. The CDR3 here is CASSSGLARSYEQYF. In DNA, the CDR3 is TGCGCCAGCAGCTCCGGACTAGCGAGGTCCTACGAGCAGTACTTC.

This sequence joins TRBV7-9 and TRBJ2-7; a possible D gene is TRBD1 (6 bases). The germline CDR1 and CDR2 sequences are SEHNR and FQNEAQ (reference sequence). The CDR3 is 13 amino acids. Trimming cost V 5 bases and J 5 bases, with 13 bases left between them. The DNA for the CDR3 is TGTGCCAGCAGCATAACACAGGGAAACGAGCAGTACTTC. This codes for CASSITQGNEQYF.

The V call is TRBV9, the J call TRBJ2-7; TRBD2 might be the D (8 bases). This CDR3 contains 14 residues. The germline CDR1 and CDR2 sequences are SGDLS and YYNGEE. V shed 4 bases and J shed 7 bases, with 18 bases lying between them. The CDR3 sequence is CASSFGRGQREQYF. The CDR3 DNA sequence: TGTGCCAGCAGCTTCGGGAGGGGACAGAGGGAGCAGTACTTC.

The table lists this clonotype with many counts. The V call is TRBV4-1, the J call TRBJ2-1; perhaps D is TRBD1 or TRBD2 (5 bases each). Looked up from germline, CDR1 is MGHRA and CDR2 is YSYEKL. This CDR3 contains 16 residues. Trimming cost V 3 bases and J 9 bases, with 21 bases left between them. The CDR3 region has the DNA TGCGCCAGCAGCCACCTGCCTGTTCGGGGACCACGTGAGCAGTTCTTC. It specifies CASSHLPVRGPREQFF.

This clonotype has a handful of counts. This chain connects TRBV7-8 to TRBJ2-6; D gene ambiguous. CDR1 and CDR2 from the germline V gene are SGHVS and FQNEAQ. Trimming took 3 bases from V and 2 from J, leaving 11 bases between them. The CDR3 covers 16 residues. CDR3 residues: CASSFYRAPGANVLTF. CDR3 sequence (DNA): TGTGCCAGCAGCTTTTATAGGGCCCCTGGGGCCAACGTCCTGACTTTC.

This chain joins TRBV11-1 and TRBJ2-7; the match to TRBD1 covers 8 bases. Germline V gene sequence: CDR1 SGHAT, CDR2 FQDESV (reference sequence). The CDR3 has 18 residues. The V gene end was trimmed by 4 bases and the J gene end by 3 bases; junction bases not matched to a gene: 17. CDR3 bases: TGTGCCAGCAGCTCGACACGCCCGCTGACAGGGGTGGGCTACGAGCAGTACTTC. Residues: CASSSTRPLTGVGYEQYF.

This clonotype was observed a few times. The CDR3 nucleotides are TGCAGTGCTAGAGTGGGACTCTCCCTCTCTGGCTACACCTTC. Amino acid sequence: CSARVGLSLSGYTF. The chain carries TRBV20-1 and TRBJ1-2; D is perhaps TRBD1 (5 bases). Trimming took off 1 base at V and 7 bases at J, with 16 bases between the two ends. The CDR3 is 14 residues long. The germline gives CDR1 DFQATT, CDR2 SNEGSKA (reference sequence).

This clonotype was seen only a few times. The CDR3 reads CASSIKFVRAGTDPIEQYF. The DNA of the CDR3 is TGTGCCAGCAGCATTAAGTTTGTAAGGGCCGGGACAGACCCTATCGAGCAGTACTTC. This sequence joins TRBV11-2 and TRBJ2-7, with 7 bases lining up with TRBD1. The CDR3 has 19 amino acids. Germline V lookup: CDR1 SGHAT, CDR2 FQNNGV. V shed 5 bases and J 6 bases; nucleotides not matched to a gene: 25.

The chain couples TRBV3-1 to TRBJ1-1; D ambiguous. Germline V gene sequence: CDR1 LGHDT, CDR2 YNNKEL (reference sequence). Trimming removed 1 base at V and 3 bases at J, with 6 bases between. The CDR3 covers 13 residues. CDR3 DNA sequence: TGTGCCAGCAGCCAAGGACGGGACACTGAAGCTTTCTTT. Amino acids: CASSQGRDTEAFF.

The rearrangement links TRBV7-7 to TRBJ1-1; D is unclear. CDR3 length: 13 residues. Trimming pared 3 bases from V and 5 bases from J, leaving 10 bases between. The germline V gene has CDR1 SSHAT and CDR2 FNYEAQ (reference sequence). The CDR3 region has the DNA TGTGCCAGCAGCTTGGACGGGCGGACTGAAGCTTTCTTT. It encodes CASSLDGRTEAFF.

Here the CDR3 reads CASNYLQGSNGYTF. In nucleotides, the CDR3 is TGTGCCAGCAACTACTTACAGGGTAGTAATGGCTACACCTTC. The chain links TRBV6-5 to TRBJ1-2; TRBD1 might be the D (6 bases). This CDR3 spans 14 amino acids. V lost 7 bases, J lost 6 bases, and 18 bases lay in between. Germline V gives CDR1 MNHEY, CDR2 SVGAGI.

This clonotype came up a few times. The chain is built from TRBV20-1 and TRBJ2-5; 11 bases line up with TRBD2. The CDR3 is made up of 15 amino acids. V was pared by 3 bases and J by 2 bases, with 5 bases of the junction left unmatched. The germline V gene has CDR1 DFQATT and CDR2 SNEGSKA (reference sequence). The chain's CDR3 is CSASRGTSGQETQYF. The CDR3 DNA reads as TGCAGTGCTAGCCGAGGGACTAGCGGACAAGAGACCCAGTACTTC.

The chain links TRBV7-2 to TRBJ2-7, with 9 nucleotides matching TRBD2. This CDR3 region has 15 residues. V shed 1 base, J shed 2 bases, and the junction held 3 bases outside the gene matches. CDR1 SGHTA and CDR2 FQGNSA come from the germline V gene. The CDR3 here is CASSLGLADTYEQYF. The CDR3 DNA sequence: TGTGCCAGCAGCTTAGGACTAGCGGATACCTACGAGCAGTACTTC.